This T cell receptor (beta chain) was recorded in a study of blood T cell repertoires in COVID-19. Study information: PBMCs, B-cell-depleted T cells, or T cells provided the cDNA or gDNA that made up the material.

Trimming stripped 9 bases from V and 4 bases from J, with 9 bases between. The CDR3 covers 11 residues. CDR1 and CDR2 (germline): MDHEN, SYDVKM. Per the original data handling: The assay estimated nucleated cells by amplifying reference gene primers. This table comes from immunoSEQ multiplex PCR, and its TCRdb copy is limited to in-frame clones, with some not included. V and J calls and clone size are copied from that table; D and trimming were computed from the DNA. Of 60,000 to 85,000 clones listed, roughly 84% are singletons. The sequence was collected from an elderly woman with active or convalescent COVID-19. This chain uses TRBV28 with TRBJ1-2, with D uncertain. Input material: peripheral blood. The CDR3 bases are TGTGCCAGTCAGGCAGCCTATGGCTACACCTTC. Translating it yields CASQAAYGYTF.